The rows below give T cell receptor beta chains drawn from one sample of a study of Ad26.COV2.S vaccination and SARS-CoV-2 variants. Only in-frame clones appear in the TCRdb table, and some are missing; sequencing was by immunoSEQ multiplex PCR. The sample shows hundreds of thousands of clones, about 89% of them seen only once. The specimen was peripheral blood, collected in a trial of Ad26.COV2.S vaccine versus placebo. These TCRs come from a person between 18 and 59 years old who received the Ad26.COV2.S COVID-19 vaccine or a placebo. CDR3s include the opening cysteine and the closing phenylalanine or tryptophan. The order of the fields is J gene, V gene, D gene, clone size, CDR3 DNA, CDR3 protein. D genes are given only for firm matches. Rows give clone size only sometimes, using once, few, many, or a class for an expanded clone.

>TRBJ1-1|TRBV19|-|-
TGTGCCAGTACCGTGACAGCTCCTGGGACTGAAGCTTTCTTT
CASTVTAPGTEAFF
>TRBJ1-3|TRBV11-2|-|-
TGTGCCAGCAGCTATTCTGTAAACACCATATATTTT
CASSYSVNTIYF
>TRBJ2-1|TRBV5-4|TRBD2|-
TGTGCCAGCAGCCATGGGACTAGTAGGTACAATGAGCAGTTCTTC
CASSHGTSRYNEQFF
>TRBJ2-1|TRBV7-9|TRBD2|-
TGTGCCAGCAGCTCCTCCGGGACTAGCGACAATGAGCAGTTCTTC
CASSSSGTSDNEQFF
>TRBJ2-1|TRBV19|TRBD2|-
TGTGCCAGTAGGCCTACAGGGACTAGCGGGGACAATGAGCAGTTCTTC
CASRPTGTSGDNEQFF
>TRBJ1-5|TRBV28|-|-
TGTGCCAGCAGTTTACAAAGGGCAGGGCACCTTAATCAGCCCCAGCATTTT
CASSLQRAGHLNQPQHF
>TRBJ2-3|TRBV11-2|-|-
TGTGCCAGCAGCTTATCATGGGGAACGCAGTATTTT
CASSLSWGTQYF
>TRBJ1-1|TRBV7-9|-|-
TGTGCCAGCAGCCTCAACAGCCTCACGAACACTGAAGCTTTCTTT
CASSLNSLTNTEAFF
>TRBJ2-7|TRBV28|-|few
TGTGCCAGCAGTTATAAGAGCAAGTACGAGCAGTACTTC
CASSYKSKYEQYF
>TRBJ2-3|TRBV27|-|-
TGTGCCAGCAGTCCATTATCCACAGATACGCAGTATTTT
CASSPLSTDTQYF
>TRBJ1-1|TRBV6-1|-|-
TGTGCCAGCAGTGAAGCCTTAGGTTTACAGGTTGAAGCTTTCTTT
CASSEALGLQVEAFF
>TRBJ2-6|TRBV7-8|TRBD1|-
TGTGCCTGCCGGGACAGTCCCTCTGGGGCCAACGTCCTGACTTTC
CACRDSPSGANVLTF
>TRBJ2-5|TRBV28|TRBD2|-
TGTGCCAGCAGTTCCCGAGGACTAGACCCTAGACGAGAGACCCAGTACTTC
CASSSRGLDPRRETQYF
>TRBJ2-1|TRBV19|TRBD2|-
TGTGCCAGTAGTCCCCGTTCTAGCGGGAGAGGTCTGCGGGGTGAGCAGTTCTTC
CASSPRSSGRGLRGEQFF
>TRBJ1-1|TRBV7-9|TRBD1|-
TGTGCCAGCAGCAGACAGGGGGCTGAAGCTTTCTTT
CASSRQGAEAFF
>TRBJ1-6|TRBV12-3/TRBV12-4|-|few
TGTGCCAGCAGACGGGCGAATTCACCCCTCCACTTT
CASRRANSPLHF
>TRBJ2-1|TRBV20-1|-|once
TGCAGTGCTAGAGATCAGCTTGAGCAGTTCTTC
CSARDQLEQFF
>TRBJ2-1|TRBV5-5|-|-
TGTGCCAGCAGTCTCTTTGGTACCGGGACTTTGCAGTTCTTC
CASSLFGTGTLQFF
>TRBJ1-2|TRBV27|-|once
TGTGCCAGCAGTGCGACCCTGGGGACCTATGGCTACACCTTC
CASSATLGTYGYTF
>TRBJ2-7|TRBV9|TRBD2|-
TGTGCCAGCAGCGTCGGGACTACTTCCTACGAGCAGTACTTC
CASSVGTTSYEQYF